The text below deals with one T cell receptor (beta chain). This entry comes from a study of blood T cell repertoires in COVID-19. The overall study: Sources were T cells, B-cell-depleted T cells, or PBMCs; the material itself was cDNA or gDNA.

Per germline, CDR1 GTSNPN and CDR2 SVGIG (reference sequence). After removal of 2 bases from V and 3 bases from J, the junction contained 3 bases not matched to a gene. The CDR3 has 14 amino acids. Produced via immunoSEQ multiplex PCR; TCRdb's table is partial and in-frame only. The data show 100,000 or so clones, about four fifths seen once. J is TRBJ2-5 and V is TRBV30; TRBD2 matches 10 bases. Input material: peripheral blood. This receptor was taken from a woman older than 75 with acute or convalescent COVID-19. CDR3 in DNA: TGTGCCTGGAGTCCCGGGACTAGCGAAGAGACCCAGTACTTC. It yields the protein CAWSPGTSEETQYF.